This is a list of T cell receptor beta chains from one sample in a study of blood T cell repertoires in COVID-19. Clones were sequenced by immunoSEQ multiplex PCR, and TCRdb holds only the in-frame ones, with some missing. The data show about 310,000 clones, about 89% seen once. Sequencing input: peripheral blood. All receptors come from a woman in her forties or fifties who had recovered from COVID-19. Each CDR3 is given without its conserved first and last residue. A D gene is named only where the DNA matches it firmly.

ASSNGRRGLNEKLF | TRBV5-4 | NA
ASSLGQGGNTEAF | TRBV5-4 | TRBD1
ASSQEGGGPGADTQY | TRBV4-2 | NA
ASSQHARDRVFYGYT | TRBV7-2 | TRBD1
ASSLGRVQDTQY | TRBV28 | NA
ASSHRSQNTEAF | TRBV28 | NA
ASSDRNGGNEQF | TRBV25-1 | NA
ASSLDGNRGIGPGNQPQH | TRBV11-2 | TRBD1
ASTRGSRSPLH | TRBV19 | NA
ASRPERLGGIYGYT | TRBV28 | TRBD1
ASSLRTSAYEQY | TRBV7-2 | TRBD2
ASSSSQAYGELF | TRBV28 | NA
ASNTREGGYT | TRBV7-2 | NA
ASSLTDGSAGGANVLT | TRBV11-2 | NA
ASSLGQTGLDEQF | TRBV7-9 | NA
AISDGQGIDSPLH | TRBV10-3 | TRBD1
ASSLLRLAANYEQY | TRBV28 | TRBD2
ASSAEEGTDTQY | TRBV4-1 | NA
ASSPTGSLKAF | TRBV11-2 | TRBD1
ASSSFYGYT | TRBV28 | NA
ASSSRSYNEQF | TRBV3-1/TRBV3-2 | NA
ASSPRTGYNEQF | TRBV7-2 | TRBD1
ASSQEMGGSTGELF | TRBV4-2 | TRBD2
ASSRVSEVNTEAF | TRBV27 | NA
ASSPSGMGTEAF | TRBV18 | NA
SAGPPEDTQY | TRBV29-1 | NA
ASSYGGPNTGELF | TRBV6-5 | NA
ASSRGLDGVTDTQY | TRBV3-1/TRBV3-2 | TRBD2
ASSLTRTGANNEQF | TRBV7-9 | NA
SVEGRGLNYGYT | TRBV29-1 | NA
AWSGQGRQPQH | TRBV30 | TRBD1
ASHYLTGPYGYT | TRBV19 | TRBD1
ASSGYRQDSPLH | TRBV5-6 | NA
ASSLPQSGANEQF | TRBV5-4 | TRBD2
ASSLDGSGGQETQY | TRBV5-1 | TRBD2
ASSLRGRPDNEQF | TRBV5-8 | NA
ASSYYGRASGRGYEQY | TRBV6-2/TRBV6-3 | TRBD2
ATSDWDRETQY | TRBV24-1 | TRBD1
ASSQAGGSYNEQF | TRBV4-3 | TRBD2
ASSQDRGLGGHTDTQY | TRBV4-3 | NA
ASSYRVTRPNEQF | TRBV6-2/TRBV6-3 | NA